This T cell receptor (beta chain) was sequenced in a study of molecular identifiers for immune sequencing clone quantification. Study outcomes and limitations: Among effectors, clones above 20 RNA copies held over 97% of molecules; among naive cells, under 1%.

As concerns this clonotype: Its cognate antigen is unknown.

TCRdb called the PCR reads again in MiXCR, with one record for every CDR3 protein. The sample carries about half a million distinct CDR3 sequences, about a fifth recorded once. It was from 20,000 to 1,000,000 sorted cells, with 10%, 30% or 50% RNA, that naive CD8 libraries came. Naive CD8 T cells were picked out by sorting for CD8+CD4-CCR7+CD45RA+. This TCR was sampled from a human donor in good health. Some libraries in this study had Jurkat cell RNA spiked in. Sequencing was carried out using naive CD8+ T cells from blood, with Jurkat cell RNA spiked in. This sample's subset: FACS-sorted CD8+CD4-CCR7+CD45RA+ naive T cells.

The DNA of the CDR3 is TGTGCCACCAGTGACTCCGGGACAGGGGGCAGGGAGACCCAGTACTTC. This codes for CATSDSGTGGRETQYF. This chain links TRBV24-1 with TRBJ2-5; TRBD1 aligns across 12 bases. This CDR3 has 16 amino acids. J lost 5 bases, V lost 4 bases, and 7 bases had no gene match. Germline V gene data show CDR1 as KGHDR and CDR2 as SFDVKD.